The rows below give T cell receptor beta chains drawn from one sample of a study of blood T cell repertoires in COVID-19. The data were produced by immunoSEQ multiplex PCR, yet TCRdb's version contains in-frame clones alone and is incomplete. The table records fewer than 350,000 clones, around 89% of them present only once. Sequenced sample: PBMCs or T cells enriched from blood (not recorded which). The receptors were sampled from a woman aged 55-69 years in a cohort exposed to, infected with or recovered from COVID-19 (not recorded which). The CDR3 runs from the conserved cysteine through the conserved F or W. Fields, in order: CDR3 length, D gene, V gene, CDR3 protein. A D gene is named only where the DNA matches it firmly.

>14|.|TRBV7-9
CASSLVGGIGEQYF
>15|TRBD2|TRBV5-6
CASSLALADQETQYF
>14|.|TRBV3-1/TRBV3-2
CASSQAAGDEKLFF
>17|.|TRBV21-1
CASSKERLAVNSYEQYF
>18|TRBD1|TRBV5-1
CASRPLRPGGSGANVLTF
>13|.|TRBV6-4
CASSEGGKNTQYF
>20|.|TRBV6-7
CASSYPSWELGVSSYNEQFF
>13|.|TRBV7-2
CASSLRRDDEQYF
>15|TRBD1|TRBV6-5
CASSYSGTGGQPQHF
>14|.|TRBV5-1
CASSPYRVDVELFF
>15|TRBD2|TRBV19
CASKKAGTSGTEQYF
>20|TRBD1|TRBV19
CASSIYARRDRGPSNQPQHF
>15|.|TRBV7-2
CASIPRADQTNVLTF
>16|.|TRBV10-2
CASSESGGGGNQPQHF
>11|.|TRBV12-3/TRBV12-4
CASSSYYEQYF
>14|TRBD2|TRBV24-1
CATGFSGNHNEQFF
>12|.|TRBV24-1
CATSDFGGGYTF
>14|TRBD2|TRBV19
CASSIPGRTDTQYF
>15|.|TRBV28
CASRKRVGIPGELFF
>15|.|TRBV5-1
CASSLALPGYYEQYF
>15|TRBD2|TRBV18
CASFPTSGNTGELFF
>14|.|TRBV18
CASSSLLEYNEQFF
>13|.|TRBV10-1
CASGQGSTDTQYF
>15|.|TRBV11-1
CASSPTGLGANVLTF
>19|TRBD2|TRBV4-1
CASSQVGLADRSGANVLTF
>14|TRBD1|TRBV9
CASSGGQGASPLHF
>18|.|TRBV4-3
CASSQDGMGSGRPVEQFF
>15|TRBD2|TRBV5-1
CASSLGTSGGETQYF
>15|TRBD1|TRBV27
CASTLRGTGGNEQYF
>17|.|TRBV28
CASTLSAVGAGYYGYTF
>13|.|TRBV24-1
CATSTTSTDTQYF
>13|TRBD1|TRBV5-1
CASRTGDTDTQYF
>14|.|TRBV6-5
CASSFRGEDQPQHF
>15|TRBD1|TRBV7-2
CASSPAGTGRSPLHF
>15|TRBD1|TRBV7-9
CASIRDRVVPYEQYF
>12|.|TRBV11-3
CASSLGQNEQFF
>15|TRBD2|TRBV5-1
CASSYGLAGSYEQYF
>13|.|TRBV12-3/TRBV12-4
CASSPQLGNEQFF
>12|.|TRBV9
CASSAGSDTQYF
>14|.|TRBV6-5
CASSYLTGNTEAFF
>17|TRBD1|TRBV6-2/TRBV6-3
CASSPGTGGFKKTEAFF
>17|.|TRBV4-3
CASSQGRWQVSNQPQHF
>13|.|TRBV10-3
CAISRGGNHEQYF
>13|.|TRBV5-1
CASSSGTGEKLFF